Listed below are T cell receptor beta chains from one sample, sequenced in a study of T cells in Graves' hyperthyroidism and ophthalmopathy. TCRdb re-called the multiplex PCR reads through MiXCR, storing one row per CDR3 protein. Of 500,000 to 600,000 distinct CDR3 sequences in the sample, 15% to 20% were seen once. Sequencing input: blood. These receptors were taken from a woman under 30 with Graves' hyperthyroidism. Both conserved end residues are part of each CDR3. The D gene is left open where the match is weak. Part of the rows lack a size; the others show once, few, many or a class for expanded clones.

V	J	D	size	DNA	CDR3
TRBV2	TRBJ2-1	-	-	TGTGCCAGCAGTGAGGGTTCTAGTACTCTCAATGAGCAGTTCTTC	CASSEGSSTLNEQFF
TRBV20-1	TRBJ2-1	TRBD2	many	TGCAGTGCTAGAGATGATATGGCTAGCGGGAGGTTATACAATGAGCAGTTCTTC	CSARDDMASGRLYNEQFF
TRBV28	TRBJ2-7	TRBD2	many	TGTGCCAGCAGTTTACCGACTAGCGGGAGAGGTGAGCAGTACTTC	CASSLPTSGRGEQYF
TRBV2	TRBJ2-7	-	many	TGTGCCAGCAGTGAAATCCTAGGCCTCTACGAGCAGTACTTC	CASSEILGLYEQYF
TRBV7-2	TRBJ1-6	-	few	TGTGCCAGCAGCTTAGCACAGGGTTCCTATAATTCACCCCTCCACTTT	CASSLAQGSYNSPLHF
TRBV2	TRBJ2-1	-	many	TGTGCCAGCAGCCCCCCCTTAGGGAACAATGAGCAGTTCTTC	CASSPPLGNNEQFF
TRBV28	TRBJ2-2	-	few	TGTGCCAGCAGTTTCGGGGGCAAGAACACCGGGGAGCTGTTTTTT	CASSFGGKNTGELFF
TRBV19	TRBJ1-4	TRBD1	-	TGTGCCAGTGTCGACAGGGAAACGGAAAAACTGTTTTTT	CASVDRETEKLFF
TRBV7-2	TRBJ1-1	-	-	TGTGCCAGCAGCTGGTCCAGGGGTACCTTGTTTCAAGCTTTCTTT	CASSWSRGTLFQAFF
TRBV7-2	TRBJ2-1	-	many	TGTGCCAGCAGCTCCTCCAGTCGGCGGGGATCCTACAATGAGCAGTTCTTC	CASSSSSRRGSYNEQFF
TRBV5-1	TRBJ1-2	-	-	TGCGCCAGCAGCATACTCAGGGAAGGCTATGGCTACACCTTC	CASSILREGYGYTF
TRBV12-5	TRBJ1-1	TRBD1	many	TGTGCTAGTGGTAACTCGGGACAGAAAATGAACACTGAAGCTTTCTTT	CASGNSGQKMNTEAFF
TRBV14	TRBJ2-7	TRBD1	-	TGTGCCAGCAGCCAAGGGTTCGGGACAGGGGATACCTACGAGCAGTACTTC	CASSQGFGTGDTYEQYF
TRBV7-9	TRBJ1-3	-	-	TGTGCCAGCAGCCCGCGGGGGTTCGGAAACACCATATATTTT	CASSPRGFGNTIYF
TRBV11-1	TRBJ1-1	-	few	TGTGCCAGCAGCTCCACGGACAAGAACACTGAAGCTTTCTTT	CASSSTDKNTEAFF
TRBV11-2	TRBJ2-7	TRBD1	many	TGTGCCAGCAGCGCTGCTTTCCGGGACAGCATCCGAGTTGACGAGCAGTACTTC	CASSAAFRDSIRVDEQYF
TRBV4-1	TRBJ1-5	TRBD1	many	TGCGCCAGCAGCCACCCAGGACAGGGAGGACAGCCCCAGCATTTT	CASSHPGQGGQPQHF
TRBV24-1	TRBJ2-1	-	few	TGTGCCACCAGTGATTTAATTGAGCAGTTCTTC	CATSDLIEQFF
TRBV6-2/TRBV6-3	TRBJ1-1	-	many	TGTGCCAGCAATCGACTGCGGAACACTGAAGCTTTCTTT	CASNRLRNTEAFF
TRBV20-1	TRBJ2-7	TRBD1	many	TGCAGTGCTAGAGTAGACAGGGGGCCCTACGAGCAGTACTTC	CSARVDRGPYEQYF
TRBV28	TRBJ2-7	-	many	TGTGCCAGTTCGAGGACCTACGAGCAGTACTTC	CASSRTYEQYF
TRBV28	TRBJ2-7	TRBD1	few	TGTGCCAGCAGTACCTACGGACAGGGGAGGAGGTCCTACGAGCAGTACTTC	CASSTYGQGRRSYEQYF
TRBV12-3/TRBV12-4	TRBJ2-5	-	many	TGTGCCAGCAGTTGGCGGGAGACCCAGTACTTC	CASSWRETQYF
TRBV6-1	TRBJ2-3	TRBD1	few	TGTGCCACCAGGGACAGGATCACAGATACGCAGTATTTT	CATRDRITDTQYF
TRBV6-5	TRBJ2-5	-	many	TGTGCCAGCAGTTACTCGAGCGGCGTGGGAGAGACCCAGTACTTC	CASSYSSGVGETQYF
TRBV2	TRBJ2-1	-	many	TGTGCCAGCAGAGTCTGGAATGAGCAGTTCTTC	CASRVWNEQFF
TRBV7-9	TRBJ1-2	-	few	TGTGCCAGCAGCTCAGGGCTTGAGGGCTACACCTTC	CASSSGLEGYTF
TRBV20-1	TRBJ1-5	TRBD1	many	TGCAGTGCTCAAACACCGGGACAGGGAAGTAAGCCCCAGCATTTT	CSAQTPGQGSKPQHF
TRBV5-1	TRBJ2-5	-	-	TGCGCCAGCAGCTTGGCAAGGTGGGGGACCCAGTACTTC	CASSLARWGTQYF
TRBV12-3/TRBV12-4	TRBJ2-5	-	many	TGTGCCAGCAGCCGCACTAGTACAGTCGGGGAGACCCAGTACTTC	CASSRTSTVGETQYF
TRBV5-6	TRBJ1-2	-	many	TGTGCCAGCAGCTTGGTCTGGGGGCGAGCCTATGGCTACACCTTC	CASSLVWGRAYGYTF
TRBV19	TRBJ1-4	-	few	TGTGCCAGTAGTGTTGCAGGGACTCGTAATGAAAAACTGTTTTTT	CASSVAGTRNEKLFF
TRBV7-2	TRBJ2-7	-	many	TGTGCCAGCAGCTTACAGATCTACGAGCAGTACTTC	CASSLQIYEQYF
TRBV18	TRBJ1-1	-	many	TGTGCCAGCTCACCCGGCGCAGGGTCTGAAGCTTTCTTT	CASSPGAGSEAFF
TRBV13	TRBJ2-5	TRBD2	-	TGTGCCAGCAGGCTAGCGGGAGCGTATGAGACCCAGTACTTC	CASRLAGAYETQYF
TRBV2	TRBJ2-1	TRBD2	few	TGTGCCAGCAGAATTGGACTAGCGGGGTCGAATGAGCAGTTCTTC	CASRIGLAGSNEQFF
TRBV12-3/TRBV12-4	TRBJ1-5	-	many	TGTGCCAGCAGTCCTAGGGGGAGCAGCAATCAGCCCCAGCATTTT	CASSPRGSSNQPQHF
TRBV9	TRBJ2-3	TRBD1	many	TGTGCCAGCAGCGTCCTCCCGGGACAGGGGGCTACGCAGTATTTT	CASSVLPGQGATQYF
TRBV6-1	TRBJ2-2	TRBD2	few	TGTGCCAGCAGAGACACCCGTACCCTAGCGGTAATGAACACCGGGGAGCTGTTTTTT	CASRDTRTLAVMNTGELFF
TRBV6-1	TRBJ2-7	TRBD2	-	TGTGCCAGCAGTCGGAGGACTAGCTTGGAGCAGTACTTC	CASSRRTSLEQYF
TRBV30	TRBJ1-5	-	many	TGTGCCTGGAGTGCCTCGATCGGGCAGCCCCAGCATTTT	CAWSASIGQPQHF
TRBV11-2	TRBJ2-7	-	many	TGTGCCAGCAGTCTGGGCGGGCCGGCCTACGAGCAGTACTTC	CASSLGGPAYEQYF
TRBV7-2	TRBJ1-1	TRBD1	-	TGTGCCAGCAGCACTCGGACAGGGATCGGGAACACTGAAGCTTTCTTT	CASSTRTGIGNTEAFF
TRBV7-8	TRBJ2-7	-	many	TGTGCCAGCAGCCCCAGGACGGGGGAGGCCTACGAGCAGTACTTC	CASSPRTGEAYEQYF
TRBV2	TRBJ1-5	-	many	TGTGCCAGCAGTGACAGGGAGAGCAATCAGCCCCAGCATTTT	CASSDRESNQPQHF
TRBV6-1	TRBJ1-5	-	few	TGTGCCAGCACAGGGCATTATAGCAATCAGCCCCAGCATTTT	CASTGHYSNQPQHF
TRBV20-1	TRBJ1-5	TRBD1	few	TGCAGTGCTAGACCAGGGGGTCAGCCCCAGCATTTT	CSARPGGQPQHF
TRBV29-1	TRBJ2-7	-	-	TGCAGCGTTGAAGCTTTGGGGACCGTCAGGAAGGGCGAGCAGTACTTC	CSVEALGTVRKGEQYF
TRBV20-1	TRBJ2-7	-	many	TGCAGTGCTAGTCGGGGGTCACAGATCGAGCAGTACTTC	CSASRGSQIEQYF
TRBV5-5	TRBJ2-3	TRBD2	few	TGTGCCAGCAGCCTTGGGAGGGTAGATACGCAGTATTTT	CASSLGRVDTQYF
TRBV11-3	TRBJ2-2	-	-	TGTGCCAGCAGCGTAGGGTGGGGGGACACCGGGGAGCTGTTTTTT	CASSVGWGDTGELFF
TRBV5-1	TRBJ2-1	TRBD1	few	TGCGCCAGCAGCGGACAGGGGCCCTACAATGAGCAGTTCTTC	CASSGQGPYNEQFF
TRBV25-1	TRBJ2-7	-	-	TGTGCCAGCAGTGTCGTGGACGGGAGCTCCTACGAGCAGTACTTC	CASSVVDGSSYEQYF
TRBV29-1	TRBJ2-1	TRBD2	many	TGCAGCGGGGGAGGGCAGTACAATGAGCAGTTCTTC	CSGGGQYNEQFF
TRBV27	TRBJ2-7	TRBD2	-	TGTGCCAGCAGTTTTCTTACCGGGACTAGTTTCCACGAGCAGTACTTC	CASSFLTGTSFHEQYF
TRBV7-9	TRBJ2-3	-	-	TGTGCCAGCAGTTTGCCCGGAGGGGATGCGCAGTATTTT	CASSLPGGDAQYF
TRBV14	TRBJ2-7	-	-	TGTGCCAGCAGCCAAGGGGGGATAACCCTCTACGAGCAGTACTTC	CASSQGGITLYEQYF